What follows describes a single T cell receptor (beta chain). The data stem from a study of blood T cell repertoires in COVID-19. Whole-study context: Spain, Italy and the United States supplied samples that represented acute and convalescent COVID-19. PBMCs, B-cell-depleted T cells, or T cells provided the cDNA or gDNA that made up the material.

The CDR3 sequence is 15 residues long. Trimming cost V 5 bases and J 0 bases, with 13 bases left between them. CDR1 is LNHDA and CDR2 is SQIVND in the germline V gene (reference sequence). In the original processing: Amplified reference gene primers provided the basis for estimating nucleated cell counts. Some clones are missing from TCRdb's copy, which holds only in-frame ones; the method was immunoSEQ multiplex PCR. The D gene and trimming were derived from the DNA, and the V and J assignments and clone size from that table. Of 150,000 to 200,000 clones in the sample, more than 80% are singletons; the top ten hold around 2%.

The sequence came from a woman aged 55 to 70 with COVID-19, enrolled during active disease. The chain has TRBV19 and TRBJ1-1; possible D gene TRBD1, 5 bases. The material sequenced was peripheral blood. The DNA of the CDR3 is TGTGCCAGTAGTGCCCCCGGACAACTGAACACTGAAGCTTTCTTT. It is translated as CASSAPGQLNTEAFF.